These T cell receptor beta chains were read from a single sample in a study of T cell responses to AZD1222 COVID-19 vaccine. Produced via immunoSEQ multiplex PCR; TCRdb's table is partial and in-frame only. The table lists roughly 200,000 clones, 85% to 90% of them singletons, with 6% to 8.5% in the top ten. The source was peripheral blood, collected on day 0 of AZD1222 vaccination. The receptors shown here come from an adult in good health. The CDR3 runs from the conserved cysteine through the conserved F or W. The order of the fields is V gene, J gene, D gene, CDR3 protein, CDR3 DNA. The D gene is left open where the match is weak.

V gene: TRBV4-2; J gene: TRBJ1-3; D gene: NA; CDR3 protein: CASSLRPEGTSGNTIYF; CDR3 DNA: TGTGCCAGCAGCCTACGCCCCGAGGGGACCTCTGGAAACACCATATATTTT
V gene: TRBV5-1; J gene: TRBJ2-2; D gene: TRBD1; CDR3 protein: CASSGGTGVLPTGELFF; CDR3 DNA: TGCGCCAGCAGCGGAGGGACAGGAGTTTTACCCACCGGGGAGCTGTTTTTT
V gene: TRBV7-9; J gene: TRBJ2-5; D gene: NA; CDR3 protein: CASRGRLETQYF; CDR3 DNA: TGTGCCAGCAGGGGGCGATTAGAGACCCAGTACTTC
V gene: TRBV28; J gene: TRBJ2-1; D gene: NA; CDR3 protein: CASSLGLINEQFF; CDR3 DNA: TGTGCCAGCAGCCTTGGACTAATTAATGAGCAGTTCTTC
V gene: TRBV28; J gene: TRBJ1-2; D gene: NA; CDR3 protein: CASSKSRTVTSIDYTF; CDR3 DNA: TGTGCCAGCAGTAAGTCGAGGACAGTAACCTCTATTGACTACACCTTC
V gene: TRBV13; J gene: TRBJ2-3; D gene: TRBD2; CDR3 protein: CASSLRLAGVDSTDTQYF; CDR3 DNA: TGTGCCAGCAGCCTCAGACTAGCGGGGGTCGATAGCACAGATACGCAGTATTTT
V gene: TRBV5-6; J gene: TRBJ2-1; D gene: TRBD2; CDR3 protein: CASSWRGGANEQFF; CDR3 DNA: TGTGCCAGCAGCTGGCGCGGGGGGGCCAATGAGCAGTTCTTC
V gene: TRBV28; J gene: TRBJ1-2; D gene: NA; CDR3 protein: CASSLSLHMPQGNYGYTF; CDR3 DNA: TGTGCCAGCAGTTTATCCCTCCACATGCCACAGGGAAACTATGGCTACACCTTC
V gene: TRBV6-1; J gene: TRBJ2-1; D gene: TRBD1; CDR3 protein: CASSESGTGFWNEQFF; CDR3 DNA: TGTGCCAGCAGTGAATCCGGGACAGGGTTTTGGAATGAGCAGTTCTTC
V gene: TRBV6-5; J gene: TRBJ1-5; D gene: NA; CDR3 protein: CASSYPSGGIQPQHF; CDR3 DNA: TGTGCCAGCAGTTACCCATCGGGGGGGATTCAGCCCCAGCATTTT
V gene: TRBV5-1; J gene: TRBJ2-2; D gene: NA; CDR3 protein: CASSLEVGRNTGELFF; CDR3 DNA: TGCGCCAGCAGCTTGGAGGTGGGCCGAAACACCGGGGAGCTGTTTTTT
V gene: TRBV10-2; J gene: TRBJ2-2; D gene: TRBD2; CDR3 protein: CASSEPSAGPRGELFF; CDR3 DNA: TGCGCCAGCAGTGAGCCCTCAGCGGGGCCACGCGGGGAGCTGTTTTTT
V gene: TRBV7-8; J gene: TRBJ2-6; D gene: NA; CDR3 protein: CASSPPGGGPSGANVLTF; CDR3 DNA: TGTGCCAGCAGCCCTCCCGGCGGGGGCCCCTCTGGGGCCAACGTCCTGACTTTC
V gene: TRBV4-1; J gene: TRBJ1-1; D gene: NA; CDR3 protein: CASSQVQGNTEAFF; CDR3 DNA: TGCGCCAGCAGCCAAGTGCAGGGGAACACTGAAGCTTTCTTT